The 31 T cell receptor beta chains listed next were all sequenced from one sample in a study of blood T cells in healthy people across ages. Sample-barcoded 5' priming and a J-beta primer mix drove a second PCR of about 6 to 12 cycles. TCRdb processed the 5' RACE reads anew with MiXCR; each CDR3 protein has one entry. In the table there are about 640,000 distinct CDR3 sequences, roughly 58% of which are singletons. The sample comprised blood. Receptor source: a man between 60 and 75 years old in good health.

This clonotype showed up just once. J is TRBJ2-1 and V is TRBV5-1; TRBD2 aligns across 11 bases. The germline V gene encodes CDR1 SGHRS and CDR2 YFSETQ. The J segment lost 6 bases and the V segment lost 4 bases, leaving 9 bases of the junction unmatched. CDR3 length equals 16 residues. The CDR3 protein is CASSGLTSGVINEQFF. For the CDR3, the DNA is TGCGCCAGCAGCGGGCTGACTAGCGGGGTTATCAATGAGCAGTTCTTC.

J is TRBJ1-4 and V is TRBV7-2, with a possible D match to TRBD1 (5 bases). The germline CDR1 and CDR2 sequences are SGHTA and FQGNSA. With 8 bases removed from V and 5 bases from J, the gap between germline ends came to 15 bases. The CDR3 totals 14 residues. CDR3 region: CASAPGTINEKLFF. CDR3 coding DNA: TGTGCCAGCGCGCCCGGGACCATAAATGAAAAACTGTTTTTT.

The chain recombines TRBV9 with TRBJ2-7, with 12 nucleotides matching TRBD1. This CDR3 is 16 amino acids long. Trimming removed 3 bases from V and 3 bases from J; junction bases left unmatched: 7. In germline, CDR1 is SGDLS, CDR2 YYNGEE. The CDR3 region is CASSEGTGGRVYEQYF. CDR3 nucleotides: TGTGCCAGCAGCGAGGGGACAGGGGGCCGAGTCTACGAGCAGTACTTC.

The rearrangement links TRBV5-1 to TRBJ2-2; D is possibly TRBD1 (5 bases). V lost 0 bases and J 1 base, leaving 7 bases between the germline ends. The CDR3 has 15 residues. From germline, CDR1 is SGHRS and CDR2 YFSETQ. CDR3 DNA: TGCGCCAGCAGCTTGGCCGACAGGAACACCGGGGAGCTGTTTTTT. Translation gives CASSLADRNTGELFF.

Here the CDR3 reads CATSKFHEQYF. The CDR3 DNA is TGTGCCACCAGCAAGTTTCACGAGCAGTACTTC. This chain joins TRBV15 and TRBJ2-7; D uncertain. Between the trimmed V and J ends, which lost 4 bases and 5 bases, there was a span of 6 bases. In germline, CDR1 is LNHNV, CDR2 YYDKDF (reference sequence). This CDR3 is built from 11 residues.

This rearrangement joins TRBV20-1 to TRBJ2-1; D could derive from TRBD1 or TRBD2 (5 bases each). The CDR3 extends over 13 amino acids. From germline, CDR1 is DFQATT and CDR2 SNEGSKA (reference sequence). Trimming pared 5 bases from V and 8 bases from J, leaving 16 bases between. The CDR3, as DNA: TGCAGTGCTGCCGGGACCCGCGGAGATGAGCAGTTCTTC. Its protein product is CSAAGTRGDEQFF.

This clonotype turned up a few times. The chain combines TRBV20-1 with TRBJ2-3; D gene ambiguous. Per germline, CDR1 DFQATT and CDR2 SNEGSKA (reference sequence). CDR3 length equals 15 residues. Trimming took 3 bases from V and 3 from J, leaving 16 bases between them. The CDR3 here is CSASVGQVKTDTQYF. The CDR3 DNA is TGCAGTGCTAGTGTCGGGCAGGTTAAAACAGATACGCAGTATTTT.

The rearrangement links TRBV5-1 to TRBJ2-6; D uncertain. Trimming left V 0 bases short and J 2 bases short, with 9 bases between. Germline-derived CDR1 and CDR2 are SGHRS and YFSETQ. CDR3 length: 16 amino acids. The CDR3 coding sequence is TGCGCCAGCAGCTTGGGACCGAGGACTGGGGCCAACGTCCTGACTTTC. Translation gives CASSLGPRTGANVLTF.

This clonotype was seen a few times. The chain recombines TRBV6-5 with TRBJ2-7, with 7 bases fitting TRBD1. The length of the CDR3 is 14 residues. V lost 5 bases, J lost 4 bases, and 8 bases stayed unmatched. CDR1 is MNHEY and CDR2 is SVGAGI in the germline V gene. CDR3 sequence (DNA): TGTGCCAGCAGTCCTGACAGGGTACCGTACGAGCAGTACTTC. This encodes CASSPDRVPYEQYF.

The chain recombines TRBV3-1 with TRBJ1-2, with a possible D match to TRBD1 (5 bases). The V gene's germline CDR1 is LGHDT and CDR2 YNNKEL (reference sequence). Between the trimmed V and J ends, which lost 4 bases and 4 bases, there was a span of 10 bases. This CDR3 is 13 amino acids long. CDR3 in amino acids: CASSPPDSYGYTF. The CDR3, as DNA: TGTGCCAGCAGCCCCCCAGACAGCTATGGCTACACCTTC.

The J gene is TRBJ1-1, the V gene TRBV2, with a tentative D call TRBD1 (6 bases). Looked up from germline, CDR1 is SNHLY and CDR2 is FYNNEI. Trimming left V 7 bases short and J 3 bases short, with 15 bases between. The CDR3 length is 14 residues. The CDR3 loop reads CASTEWGADTEAFF. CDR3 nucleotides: TGTGCCAGCACCGAATGGGGGGCGGACACTGAAGCTTTCTTT.

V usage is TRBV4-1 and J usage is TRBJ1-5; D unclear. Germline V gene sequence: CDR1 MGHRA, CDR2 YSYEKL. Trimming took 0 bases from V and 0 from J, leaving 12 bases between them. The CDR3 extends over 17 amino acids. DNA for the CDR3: TGCGCCAGCAGCCAAGATACTTCCGGGTATAGCAATCAGCCCCAGCATTTT. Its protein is CASSQDTSGYSNQPQHF.

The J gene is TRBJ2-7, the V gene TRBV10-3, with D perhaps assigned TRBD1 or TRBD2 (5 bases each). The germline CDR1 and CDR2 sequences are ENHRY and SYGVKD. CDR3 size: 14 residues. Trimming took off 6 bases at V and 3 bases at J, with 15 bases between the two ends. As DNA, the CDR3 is TGTGCCATCAGGGAGGCAGGGTCGAGCTACGAGCAGTACTTC. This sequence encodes CAIREAGSSYEQYF.

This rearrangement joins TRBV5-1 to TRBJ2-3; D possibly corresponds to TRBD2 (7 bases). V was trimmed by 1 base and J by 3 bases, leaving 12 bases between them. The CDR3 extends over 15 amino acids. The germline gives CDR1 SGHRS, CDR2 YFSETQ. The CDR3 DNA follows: TGCGCCAGCAGCTTGTGGGGGGGGCCGACAGATACGCAGTATTTT. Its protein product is CASSLWGGPTDTQYF.

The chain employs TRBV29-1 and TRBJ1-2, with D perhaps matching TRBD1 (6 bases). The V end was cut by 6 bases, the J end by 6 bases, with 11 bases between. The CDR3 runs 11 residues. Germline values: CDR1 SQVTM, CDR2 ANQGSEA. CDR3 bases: TGCAGCGTCGAGGGGGGGAATGGCTACACCTTC. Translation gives CSVEGGNGYTF.

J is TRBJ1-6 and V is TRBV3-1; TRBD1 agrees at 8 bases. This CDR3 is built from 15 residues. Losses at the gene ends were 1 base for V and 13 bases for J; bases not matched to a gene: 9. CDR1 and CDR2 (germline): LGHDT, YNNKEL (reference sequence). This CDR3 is CASSQGPDRALPLHF. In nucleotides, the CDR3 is TGTGCCAGCAGCCAAGGTCCGGACAGGGCTCTCCCCCTCCACTTT.

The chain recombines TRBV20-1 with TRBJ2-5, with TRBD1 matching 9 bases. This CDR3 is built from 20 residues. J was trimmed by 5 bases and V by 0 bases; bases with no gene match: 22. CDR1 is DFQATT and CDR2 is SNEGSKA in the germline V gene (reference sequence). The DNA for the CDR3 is TGCAGTGCTAGAGATCCGAGTCCGGGACAGGGCCCAATGTGGAGCGAGACCCAGTACTTC. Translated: CSARDPSPGQGPMWSETQYF.

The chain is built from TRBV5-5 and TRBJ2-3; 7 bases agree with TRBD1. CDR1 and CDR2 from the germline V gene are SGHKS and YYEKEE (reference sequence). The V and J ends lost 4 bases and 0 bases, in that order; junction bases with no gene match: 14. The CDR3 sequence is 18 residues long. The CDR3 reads CASSRLNRDRVSTDTQYF. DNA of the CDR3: TGTGCCAGCAGCAGATTGAACCGGGACAGAGTTAGCACAGATACGCAGTATTTT.

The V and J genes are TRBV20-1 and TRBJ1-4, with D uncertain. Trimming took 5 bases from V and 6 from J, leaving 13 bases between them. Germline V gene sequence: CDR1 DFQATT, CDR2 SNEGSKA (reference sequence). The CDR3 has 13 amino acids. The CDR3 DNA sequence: TGCAGTGCTGGAATCCGTCAAGATGAAAAACTGTTTTTT. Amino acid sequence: CSAGIRQDEKLFF.

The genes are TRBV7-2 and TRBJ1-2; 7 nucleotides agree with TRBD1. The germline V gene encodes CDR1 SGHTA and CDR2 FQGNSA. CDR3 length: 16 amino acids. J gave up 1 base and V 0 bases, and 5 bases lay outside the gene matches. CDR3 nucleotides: TGTGCCAGCAGCTTAGCGCGAGGGACAGTTAACTATGGCTACACCTTC. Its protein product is CASSLARGTVNYGYTF.

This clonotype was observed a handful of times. In DNA form, the CDR3 reads TGTGCCAGCAGCCGACTCCAGGGGGGACCCTACGAGCAGTACTTC. The encoded protein is CASSRLQGGPYEQYF. V gene TRBV5-5 combines with J gene TRBJ2-7; tentatively, D is TRBD1 (7 bases). Germline assignment: CDR1 SGHKS and CDR2 YYEKEE (reference sequence). The germline V and J ends were trimmed by 4 bases and 2 bases, with 16 bases remaining between them. The CDR3 length is 15 residues.

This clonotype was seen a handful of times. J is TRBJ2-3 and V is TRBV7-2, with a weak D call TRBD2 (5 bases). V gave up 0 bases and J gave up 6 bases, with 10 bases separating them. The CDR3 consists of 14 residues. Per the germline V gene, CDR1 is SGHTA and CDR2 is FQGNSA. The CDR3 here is CASSLAGIGDTQYF. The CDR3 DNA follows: TGTGCCAGCAGCTTAGCCGGGATTGGGGATACGCAGTATTTT.

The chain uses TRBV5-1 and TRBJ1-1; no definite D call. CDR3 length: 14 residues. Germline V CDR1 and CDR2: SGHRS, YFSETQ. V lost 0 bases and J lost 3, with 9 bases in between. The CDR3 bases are TGCGCCAGCAGCTTGGACAGCGTCTACACTGAAGCTTTCTTT. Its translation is CASSLDSVYTEAFF.

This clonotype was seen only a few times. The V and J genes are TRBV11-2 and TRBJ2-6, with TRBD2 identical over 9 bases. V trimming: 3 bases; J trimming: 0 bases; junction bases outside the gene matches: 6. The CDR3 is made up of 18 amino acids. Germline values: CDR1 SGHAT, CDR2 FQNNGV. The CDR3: CASSFELAGNSGANVLTF. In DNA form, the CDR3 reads TGTGCCAGCAGCTTCGAGCTAGCGGGAAACTCTGGGGCCAACGTCCTGACTTTC.

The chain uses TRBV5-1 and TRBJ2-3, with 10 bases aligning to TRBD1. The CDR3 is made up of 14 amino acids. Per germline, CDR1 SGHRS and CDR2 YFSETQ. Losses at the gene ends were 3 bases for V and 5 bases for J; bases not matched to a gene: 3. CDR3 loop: CASSSDRGGDTQYF. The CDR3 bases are TGCGCCAGCAGCTCGGACAGGGGGGGAGATACGCAGTATTTT.

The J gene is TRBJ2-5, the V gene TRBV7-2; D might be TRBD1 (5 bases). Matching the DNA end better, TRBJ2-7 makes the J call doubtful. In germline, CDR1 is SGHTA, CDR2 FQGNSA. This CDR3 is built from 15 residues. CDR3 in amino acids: CASSLGTSEPYEQYF. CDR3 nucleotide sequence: TGTGCCAGCAGCTTAGGGACAAGTGAACCCTACGAGCAGTACTTC.

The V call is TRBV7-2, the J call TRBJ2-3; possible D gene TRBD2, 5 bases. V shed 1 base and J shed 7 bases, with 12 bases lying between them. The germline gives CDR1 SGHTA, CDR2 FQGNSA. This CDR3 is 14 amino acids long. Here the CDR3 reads CASSLGRERHTQYF. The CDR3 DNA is TGTGCCAGCAGCTTAGGGCGAGAGCGGCATACGCAGTATTTT.

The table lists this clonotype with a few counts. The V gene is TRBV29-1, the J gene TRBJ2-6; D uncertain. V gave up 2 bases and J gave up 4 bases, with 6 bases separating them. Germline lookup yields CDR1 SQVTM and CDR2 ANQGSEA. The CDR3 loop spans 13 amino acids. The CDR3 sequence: CSVEYSGANVLTF. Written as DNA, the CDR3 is TGCAGCGTTGAATATTCCGGGGCCAACGTCCTGACTTTC.

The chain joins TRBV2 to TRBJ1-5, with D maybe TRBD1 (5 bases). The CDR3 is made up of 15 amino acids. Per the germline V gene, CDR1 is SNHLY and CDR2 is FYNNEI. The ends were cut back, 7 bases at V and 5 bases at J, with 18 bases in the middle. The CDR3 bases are TGTGCCAGCACCAGAGGGCAGGGACGGTATCAGCCCCAGCATTTT. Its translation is CASTRGQGRYQPQHF.

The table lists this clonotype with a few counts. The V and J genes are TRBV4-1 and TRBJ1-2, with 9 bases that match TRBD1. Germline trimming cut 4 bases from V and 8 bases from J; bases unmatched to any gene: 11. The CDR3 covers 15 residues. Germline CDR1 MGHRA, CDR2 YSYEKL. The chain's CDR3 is CASSPTTGTGKGYTF. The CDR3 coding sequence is TGCGCCAGCAGCCCCACCACCGGGACAGGGAAGGGCTACACCTTC.

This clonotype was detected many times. The DNA for the CDR3 is TGCAGCGCAAGGCAGGGCGGGGAGACCCAGTACTTC. Amino acid sequence: CSARQGGETQYF. The chain links TRBV20-1 to TRBJ2-5, with D perhaps TRBD1 or TRBD2 (5 bases each). The germline V gene has CDR1 DFQATT and CDR2 SNEGSKA (reference sequence). The CDR3 is made up of 12 amino acids.